This T cell receptor beta chain was recovered during a study of cytomegalovirus exposure and HLA in healthy donors. Notes on the study in general: It was 164 TCR beta chains that were listed as cytomegalovirus-associated.

This clone has a single count. Its antigen remains unidentified. This PCR relied on a set of 60 Vbeta primers and 13 Jbeta primers. Profiled with immunoSEQ multiplex PCR; TCRdb holds only in-frame clones, not every one. There are 90,000 or so clones in the sample; roughly 82% occur only once, and about 3.7% lies in the top ten. Between the trimmed V and J ends, which lost 4 bases and 4 bases, there was a span of 17 bases. Germline V gives CDR1 MGHDK, CDR2 SYGVNS. The CDR3 contains 15 residues. The clonotype comes from a man under 40 in good health and CMV-seropositive. The V and J genes are TRBV25-1 and TRBJ2-7; possible D gene TRBD1, 6 bases. Sequenced input: PBMCs. The CDR3, as DNA: TGTGCCAGCAGTGGATGGACAGACAACAGGTACGAGCAGTACTTC. Its protein is CASSGWTDNRYEQYF.